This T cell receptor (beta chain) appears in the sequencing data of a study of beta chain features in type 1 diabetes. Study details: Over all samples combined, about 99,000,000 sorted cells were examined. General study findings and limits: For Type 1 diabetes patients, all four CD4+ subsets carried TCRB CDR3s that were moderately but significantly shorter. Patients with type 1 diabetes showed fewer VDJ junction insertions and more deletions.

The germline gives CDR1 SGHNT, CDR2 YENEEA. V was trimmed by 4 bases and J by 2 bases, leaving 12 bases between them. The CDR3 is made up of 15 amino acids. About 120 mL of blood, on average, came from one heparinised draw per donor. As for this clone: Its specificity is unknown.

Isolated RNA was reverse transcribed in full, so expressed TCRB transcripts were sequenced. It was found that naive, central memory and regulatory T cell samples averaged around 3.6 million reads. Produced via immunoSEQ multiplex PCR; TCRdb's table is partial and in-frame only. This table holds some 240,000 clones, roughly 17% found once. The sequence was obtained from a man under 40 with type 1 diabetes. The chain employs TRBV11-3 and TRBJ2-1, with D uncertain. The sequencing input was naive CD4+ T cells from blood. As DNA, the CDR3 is TGTGCCAGCAGCTCTCACACCTTAACCTACAATGAGCAGTTCTTC. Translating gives CASSSHTLTYNEQFF.